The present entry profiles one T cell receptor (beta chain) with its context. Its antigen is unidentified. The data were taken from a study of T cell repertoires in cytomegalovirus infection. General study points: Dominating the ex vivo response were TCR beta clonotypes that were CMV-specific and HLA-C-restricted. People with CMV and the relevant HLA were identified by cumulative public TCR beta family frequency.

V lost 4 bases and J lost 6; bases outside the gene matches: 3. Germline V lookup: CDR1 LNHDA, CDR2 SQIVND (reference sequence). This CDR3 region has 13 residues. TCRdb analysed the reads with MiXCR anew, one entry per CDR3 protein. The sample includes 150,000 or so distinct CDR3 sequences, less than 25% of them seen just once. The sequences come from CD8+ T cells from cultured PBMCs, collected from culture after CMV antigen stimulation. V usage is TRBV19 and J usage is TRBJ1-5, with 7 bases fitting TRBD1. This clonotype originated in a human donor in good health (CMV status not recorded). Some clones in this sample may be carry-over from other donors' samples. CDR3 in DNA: TGTGCCAGTAGTAGACAGGGTCCTCAGCCCCAGCATTTT. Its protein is CASSRQGPQPQHF.